This TCR beta chain was recorded in a study of shared clonotypes between healthy human individuals (dated by TCRdb to about 2020). Study-level background: A couple of women and a few men aged 18 to 49 years were included in the cohort. Per donor, three plates each were used for CD4 naive and CD4 memory, two for CD8 naive, and one for CD8 memory. To estimate repertoire size and how much clonotype sharing occurs between individuals, the study deeply sequenced the blood TCR repertoires of several healthy adults. To increase sequencing depth and limit assay-specific biases, TCR repertoire library preparation and sequencing were carried out by different laboratories using diverse techniques. Each donor's leukapheresis produced roughly between roughly 0.85 and 9.5 billion PBMCs. Findings and caveats that apply to the study as a whole: Naive subsets generally had larger estimated clonotype richness than memory subsets did. The genetic and exposure-history diversity represented was limited by the small number of donors. Sampling was restricted to blood, and TCR repertoires in tissues likely differ from the TCR repertoires found in blood. Based on pairwise subsampling, the degree of clonotype sharing among donors was expected to be affected by sequencing depth. Sharing across several donors was observed for around 5% of naive CD4, about 4% of naive CD8, roughly 2.3% of memory CD4, and about 0.4% of memory CD8 clonotypes. Incomplete sequencing was indicated by rarefaction of sorted-subset datasets, despite the large sequencing depth. Clonotypes shared by all four sorted-subset donors showed higher generation probabilities than non-shared clonotypes.

Using the deep immunoSEQ assay, multiplex PCR amplified TCR CDR3 regions from genomic DNA. Extracted genomic DNA from each cell subset was spread evenly across all wells of several immunoSEQ 96-well plates, with each plate serving as a replicate. For sorted subsets, around 200 ng genomic DNA, equal to tens of thousands of T cell genomes, was loaded into each replicate PCR. Purified libraries were quantified with a Qubit 3.0 fluorometer, sized on a Bioanalyzer 2100, and re-quantified with the KAPA Library Quantification kit. Each immunoSEQ 96-well plate was sequenced on its own single-read 150-cycle Illumina NextSeq 550 flow cell. The authors' analysis ran thus. Because only junctional sequences without quality scores were contained in the immunoSEQ output, filtering matching that applied to full-length reads could not be performed. Sequences were annotated with PyIR, a Python wrapper for IgBLAST v1.9, and V/J genes and CDR3 were assigned using IMGT germline references. Reads with weak V/J assignments (E-value above 1e-6), missing CDR3, stop codons, out-of-frame junctions, or ambiguous translated residues were removed. V3J clonotypes were defined by identical inferred V gene, J gene, and CDR3 amino acid sequence. Percentage overlap between repertoires was computed as shared unique clonotypes divided by the size of the smaller repertoire. RTK rarefaction, the Chao1 estimator, and Recon v2.1 estimates of unobserved clonotypes were used to assess repertoire richness. For all TCRbeta clonotypes obtained by the gDNA method from a handful of donors, generation probabilities were computed with OLGA. In its TCRdb copy, this immuneACCESS table keeps in-frame sequences only and misses some clones. Where compared with another copy, unresolved V genes explain less than half of these, and the others have no known cause. D and trimming were read from the DNA, whereas the V and J calls and clone size are those reported in that table. This sample comprises roughly 2.1 million clones, roughly 91% of them detected only once. Jointly, the top ten make up more than 1.5% of the sample.

Trimming leaves V shorter by 4 bases and J shorter by 4 bases, with the junction holding 6 bases beyond the gene matches. CDR1 and CDR2 are drawn from the germline V gene: SQVTM, ANQGSEA. The CDR3 contains 13 residues, cysteine and phenylalanine counted. This entry keeps only the CDR3 DNA: 39 bases, framed from base 1. CD8 naive samples were obtained by positive selection for CCR7 among CD45RO-negative cells, yielding a CD45RA+CCR7+ population from which TemRA cells were excluded. The donors were healthy, HIV-negative adults with no recently reported acute infections or vaccinations. All donors were Caucasian adults living in Nashville, Tennessee, USA. After blood collection by leukapheresis, PBMCs were isolated using Ficoll-Histopaque density gradient centrifugation and then cryopreserved in the vapor phase of liquid nitrogen. Analytical flow cytometry was used to check the purity and quantity of each magnetically sorted T cell population. Genomic DNA was isolated from each sorted fraction and quantified by UV absorbance on a Nanodrop 2000c.

Remarks on this clone: No antigen is known for it. No clone much larger than this one lies a single base away; base qualities are absent.

The origin of this receptor is a young man in good health. Some clones in this sample may be carry-over from other donors' samples. Sequenced: naive CD8+ T cells from PBMCs. The sample's cell subset or site label, in plain terms: CD45RA+CCR7+. The sequence links TRBV29-1 to TRBJ2-7, with TRBD1 identical over 8 junction bases. The DNA sequence follows: TGCAGCGTTGGCGGACAGGGTGGATACGAGCAGTACTTC. Translation gives CSVGGQGGYEQYF.